Listed below are T cell receptor beta chains from one sample, sequenced in a study of blood T cell repertoires in COVID-19. Sequenced by immunoSEQ multiplex PCR; TCRdb stores in-frame clones only, minus some. The profile shows roughly 250,000 clones, 90% of them singletons. Sequenced sample: peripheral blood. The receptors originated from a middle-aged woman with acute or convalescent COVID-19. Both conserved end residues are part of each CDR3. A D gene is named only where the DNA matches it firmly. Clone size appears in some rows only: once, few, many, or a class for an expanded clone.

abundance: -; j_gene: TRBJ2-5; d_gene: TRBD2; v_gene: TRBV4-2; CDR3aa: CASSQDPGGAWETQYF; CDR3nt: TGTGCCAGCAGCCAAGATCCGGGGGGGGCCTGGGAGACCCAGTACTTC
abundance: -; j_gene: TRBJ1-5; d_gene: TRBD1; v_gene: TRBV5-1; CDR3aa: CASSLVGGDQPQHF; CDR3nt: TGCGCCAGCAGCTTGGTAGGGGGCGATCAGCCCCAGCATTTT
abundance: -; j_gene: TRBJ1-1; d_gene: -; v_gene: TRBV19; CDR3aa: CASSIGDRPMNTEAFF; CDR3nt: TGTGCCAGTAGTATAGGAGACAGACCCATGAACACTGAAGCTTTCTTT
abundance: -; j_gene: TRBJ2-2; d_gene: TRBD1; v_gene: TRBV5-1; CDR3aa: CASSLGGQASTNTGELFF; CDR3nt: TGCGCCAGCAGCTTGGGAGGACAGGCCTCAACGAACACCGGGGAGCTGTTTTTT
abundance: -; j_gene: TRBJ1-6; d_gene: TRBD1; v_gene: TRBV6-4; CDR3aa: CARTGNNSPLHF; CDR3nt: TGTGCCAGGACAGGGAATAATTCACCCCTCCACTTT
abundance: -; j_gene: TRBJ2-3; d_gene: -; v_gene: TRBV19; CDR3aa: CASSWGGPGTDTQYF; CDR3nt: TGTGCCAGTAGTTGGGGGGGGCCGGGGACAGATACGCAGTATTTT
abundance: -; j_gene: TRBJ1-1; d_gene: TRBD1; v_gene: TRBV2; CDR3aa: CASSEDEGAGTEAFF; CDR3nt: TGTGCCAGCAGTGAAGATGAGGGGGCAGGCACTGAAGCTTTCTTT
abundance: -; j_gene: TRBJ1-6; d_gene: TRBD1; v_gene: TRBV5-4; CDR3aa: CASVPGQGSSPLHF; CDR3nt: TGTGCCAGCGTGCCGGGACAGGGTTCTTCACCCCTCCACTTT
abundance: -; j_gene: TRBJ1-5; d_gene: -; v_gene: TRBV7-2; CDR3aa: CASSSQGNQPQHF; CDR3nt: TGTGCCAGCAGCTCACAGGGAAATCAGCCCCAGCATTTT
abundance: -; j_gene: TRBJ1-6; d_gene: -; v_gene: TRBV7-2; CDR3aa: CASSLGQINSPLHF; CDR3nt: TGTGCCAGCAGCTTAGGACAGATTAATTCACCCCTCCACTTT
abundance: -; j_gene: TRBJ2-5; d_gene: TRBD2; v_gene: TRBV7-8; CDR3aa: CASSLGGGGQETQYF; CDR3nt: TGTGCCAGCAGCTTAGGGGGCGGGGGCCAAGAGACCCAGTACTTC
abundance: -; j_gene: TRBJ1-2; d_gene: TRBD1; v_gene: TRBV27; CDR3aa: CASRQTGGRYGYTF; CDR3nt: TGTGCCAGCAGACAGACAGGGGGCCGCTATGGCTACACCTTC
abundance: -; j_gene: TRBJ1-2; d_gene: -; v_gene: TRBV11-2; CDR3aa: CASSPMRDGDGYTF; CDR3nt: TGTGCCAGCAGCCCCATGCGGGATGGGGATGGCTACACCTTC
abundance: -; j_gene: TRBJ1-1; d_gene: -; v_gene: TRBV5-1; CDR3aa: CASSLASLNTEAFF; CDR3nt: TGCGCCAGCAGCTTGGCTAGCCTGAACACTGAAGCTTTCTTT
abundance: -; j_gene: TRBJ1-6; d_gene: -; v_gene: TRBV30; CDR3aa: CAWSVSRGTSPLHF; CDR3nt: TGTGCCTGGAGTGTATCCCGGGGTACGTCACCCCTCCACTTT
abundance: -; j_gene: TRBJ1-1; d_gene: -; v_gene: TRBV5-1; CDR3aa: CASSQWREGTEAFF; CDR3nt: TGCGCCAGCAGCCAATGGAGGGAGGGCACTGAAGCTTTCTTT
abundance: -; j_gene: TRBJ1-5; d_gene: TRBD1; v_gene: TRBV7-9; CDR3aa: CASSSGTGIIQPQHF; CDR3nt: TGTGCCAGCAGCTCCGGGACAGGTATCATACAGCCCCAGCATTTT
abundance: -; j_gene: TRBJ1-6; d_gene: -; v_gene: TRBV6-1; CDR3aa: CASSEADASRALHF; CDR3nt: TGTGCCAGCAGTGAAGCCGACGCCTCCAGGGCCCTCCACTTT
abundance: -; j_gene: TRBJ1-2; d_gene: -; v_gene: TRBV7-3; CDR3aa: CASSLISGNYGYTF; CDR3nt: TGTGCCAGCAGCTTAATTTCAGGGAACTATGGCTACACCTTC
abundance: -; j_gene: TRBJ1-4; d_gene: TRBD1; v_gene: TRBV6-5; CDR3aa: CASSTRDRSNEKLFF; CDR3nt: TGTGCCAGCAGTACCCGGGACAGATCAAATGAAAAACTGTTTTTT
abundance: -; j_gene: TRBJ2-3; d_gene: TRBD2; v_gene: TRBV15; CDR3aa: CATSRPSAGGDTQYF; CDR3nt: TGTGCCACCAGCAGACCCTCTGCGGGGGGGGATACGCAGTATTTT
abundance: -; j_gene: TRBJ1-2; d_gene: -; v_gene: TRBV5-4; CDR3aa: CASSLVTGNYGYTF; CDR3nt: TGTGCCAGCAGCTTGGTTACGGGGAACTATGGCTACACCTTC
abundance: few; j_gene: TRBJ1-2; d_gene: TRBD1; v_gene: TRBV29-1; CDR3aa: CSVPTGEWGYGYTF; CDR3nt: TGCAGCGTTCCCACAGGGGAATGGGGCTATGGCTACACCTTC
abundance: -; j_gene: TRBJ2-1; d_gene: TRBD1; v_gene: TRBV27; CDR3aa: CASSSRQGNEQFF; CDR3nt: TGTGCCAGCAGTTCCCGACAGGGCAATGAGCAGTTCTTC
abundance: -; j_gene: TRBJ1-1; d_gene: TRBD1; v_gene: TRBV11-3; CDR3aa: CASSFRGVDTEAFF; CDR3nt: TGTGCCAGCAGCTTCAGGGGGGTTGACACTGAAGCTTTCTTT
abundance: -; j_gene: TRBJ1-1; d_gene: -; v_gene: TRBV9; CDR3aa: CASSVVGTYTEAFF; CDR3nt: TGTGCCAGCAGCGTAGTCGGGACTTACACTGAAGCTTTCTTT
abundance: once; j_gene: TRBJ1-1; d_gene: -; v_gene: TRBV4-1; CDR3aa: CASSRREENTEAFF; CDR3nt: TGCGCCAGCAGCCGCAGGGAGGAGAACACTGAAGCTTTCTTT
abundance: once; j_gene: TRBJ1-3; d_gene: TRBD1; v_gene: TRBV19; CDR3aa: CASYTGTGPSHSGNTIYF; CDR3nt: TGTGCCAGTTATACCGGGACAGGGCCTTCTCACTCTGGAAACACCATATATTTT
abundance: -; j_gene: TRBJ1-2; d_gene: -; v_gene: TRBV30; CDR3aa: CAWSVRQANYGYTF; CDR3nt: TGTGCCTGGAGTGTAAGACAGGCTAACTATGGCTACACCTTC
abundance: -; j_gene: TRBJ2-1; d_gene: -; v_gene: TRBV7-2; CDR3aa: CASSLLQGHEQFF; CDR3nt: TGTGCCAGCAGCTTACTCCAGGGGCATGAGCAGTTCTTC
abundance: -; j_gene: TRBJ1-4; d_gene: -; v_gene: TRBV19; CDR3aa: CASSIDLPYEKLFF; CDR3nt: TGTGCCAGTAGTATAGATCTTCCCTACGAAAAACTGTTTTTT
abundance: -; j_gene: TRBJ1-1; d_gene: -; v_gene: TRBV7-9; CDR3aa: CASSFNQGEAFF; CDR3nt: TGTGCCAGCAGCTTCAACCAGGGGGAAGCTTTCTTT
abundance: -; j_gene: TRBJ1-1; d_gene: TRBD1; v_gene: TRBV5-5; CDR3aa: CASSLQRGRSVEAFF; CDR3nt: TGTGCCAGCAGCTTGCAAAGGGGGCGATCGGTTGAAGCTTTCTTT
abundance: -; j_gene: TRBJ1-2; d_gene: -; v_gene: TRBV24-1; CDR3aa: CATSDFESNYGYTF; CDR3nt: TGTGCCACCAGTGATTTTGAAAGCAACTATGGCTACACCTTC
abundance: -; j_gene: TRBJ2-3; d_gene: TRBD1; v_gene: TRBV24-1; CDR3aa: CATGIGTGSTDTQYF; CDR3nt: TGTGCCACCGGGATCGGGACAGGGTCGACAGATACGCAGTATTTT
abundance: -; j_gene: TRBJ1-2; d_gene: -; v_gene: TRBV5-1; CDR3aa: CATRPGGMNYGYTF; CDR3nt: TGCGCCACCCGCCCCGGGGGAATGAACTATGGCTACACCTTC
abundance: -; j_gene: TRBJ1-2; d_gene: TRBD1; v_gene: TRBV6-2/TRBV6-3; CDR3aa: CASSRGQGPPGLGYTF; CDR3nt: TGTGCCAGCAGCCGAGGACAGGGGCCCCCGGGCCTGGGCTACACCTTC
abundance: -; j_gene: TRBJ1-6; d_gene: TRBD1; v_gene: TRBV10-3; CDR3aa: CAAQSGTGGSPLHF; CDR3nt: TGTGCCGCGCAATCGGGGACAGGGGGCTCTCCCCTCCACTTT
abundance: -; j_gene: TRBJ2-5; d_gene: -; v_gene: TRBV19; CDR3aa: CASSGQPGQETQYF; CDR3nt: TGTGCCAGTAGCGGACAGCCTGGCCAAGAGACCCAGTACTTC
abundance: -; j_gene: TRBJ2-5; d_gene: -; v_gene: TRBV7-2; CDR3aa: CASGSSQETQYF; CDR3nt: TGTGCCAGCGGCTCCAGCCAAGAGACCCAGTACTTC